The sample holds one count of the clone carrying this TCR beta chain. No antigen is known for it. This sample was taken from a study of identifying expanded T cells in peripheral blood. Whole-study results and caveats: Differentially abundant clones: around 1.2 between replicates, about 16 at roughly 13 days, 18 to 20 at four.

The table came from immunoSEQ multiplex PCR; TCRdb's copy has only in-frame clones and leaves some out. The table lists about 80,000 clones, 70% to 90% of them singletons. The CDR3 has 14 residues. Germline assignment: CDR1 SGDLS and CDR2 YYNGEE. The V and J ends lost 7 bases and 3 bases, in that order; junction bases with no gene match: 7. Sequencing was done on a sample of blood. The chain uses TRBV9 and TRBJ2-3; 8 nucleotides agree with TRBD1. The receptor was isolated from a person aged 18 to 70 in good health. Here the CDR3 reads CASWTGYGTDTQYF. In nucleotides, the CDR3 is TGTGCCAGCTGGACAGGGTATGGAACAGATACGCAGTATTTT.